This passage covers 29 T cell receptor beta chains from one sample sequenced in a study of blood T cell repertoires in COVID-19. The protocol was immunoSEQ multiplex PCR, while the TCRdb copy is restricted to in-frame clones and leaves out a portion. The sample yields about 200,000 clones, 85% seen once. Source material: peripheral blood. The receptor source for this set is a person aged 65 to 85 with COVID-19, enrolled during active disease.

V and J are TRBV24-1 and TRBJ2-1; D possibly corresponds to TRBD2 (6 bases). The CDR3 is 12 amino acids. V was cut by 4 bases and J by 11 bases, with 11 bases left in between. CDR1 and CDR2 from the germline V gene are KGHDR and SFDVKD. The CDR3 DNA is TGTGCCACCAGTGACCCCGGGAGAAAGCAGTTCTTC. Its translation is CATSDPGRKQFF.

Worth noting for this clone: The same CDR3 also results from other DNA sequences found in this sample. The V and J genes are TRBV6-6 and TRBJ1-2, with D unclear. Germline V gene lookup returns CDR1 MNHNY and CDR2 SVGAGI (reference sequence). Trimming stripped 5 bases from V and 3 bases from J, with 7 bases between. The CDR3 consists of 12 residues. The CDR3 sequence: CASSRRDYGYTF. Written as DNA, the CDR3 is TGTGCCAGCAGTCGGAGGGACTATGGCTACACCTTC.

This chain uses TRBV19 with TRBJ1-1, with 7 bases identical to TRBD1. The CDR3 is 15 amino acids. V was pared by 2 bases and J by 4 bases, with 7 bases of the junction left unmatched. Looked up from germline, CDR1 is LNHDA and CDR2 is SQIVND (reference sequence). The CDR3 DNA reads TGTGCCAGTAGTATATCCCGGCCAGGGGGCACTGAAGCTTTCTTT. This translates into CASSISRPGGTEAFF.

This sequence joins TRBV5-1 and TRBJ2-4, with TRBD2 matching over 8 bases. This CDR3 contains 15 residues. Germline V gene data show CDR1 as SGHRS and CDR2 as YFSETQ. The trim removed 3 bases at V and 1 base at J, leaving 3 bases unmatched. The CDR3, as DNA: TGCGCCAGCAGCTCCGGCGGGAGGGCCAAAAACATTCAGTACTTC. This encodes CASSSGGRAKNIQYF.

The chain combines TRBV29-1 with TRBJ2-7, with TRBD2 identical over 10 bases. Germline-derived CDR1 and CDR2 are SQVTM and ANQGSEA. The CDR3 loop spans 13 amino acids. J was trimmed by 3 bases and V by 7 bases; bases with no gene match: 6. The chain's CDR3 is CSALAGVSYEQYF. In DNA form, the CDR3 reads TGCAGCGCCCTAGCGGGAGTGAGCTACGAGCAGTACTTC.

CDR3 in DNA: TGTGCCAGCAGCAAAGCCCCCTTGGGGCCACGGGCCGTGAACACTGAAGCTTTCTTT. This encodes CASSKAPLGPRAVNTEAFF. J is TRBJ1-1 and V is TRBV21-1; TRBD1, the D gene given by the table, was not confirmed from the DNA. TRBV21-1 is classified as a pseudogene. The CDR3 extends over 19 amino acids.

This sequence joins TRBV6-1 and TRBJ1-5, with 8 bases lining up with TRBD1. CDR3 size: 14 residues. CDR1 MNHNS and CDR2 SASEGT come from the germline V gene. J gave up 5 bases and V 6 bases, and 6 bases lay outside the gene matches. The CDR3 region has the DNA TGTGCCAGCAGGCTACAGGGGGGTCATCAGCCCCAGCATTTT. Its protein product is CASRLQGGHQPQHF.

The rearrangement links TRBV20-1 to TRBJ2-4; D gene uncertain. The CDR3 extends over 11 amino acids. From germline, CDR1 is DFQATT and CDR2 SNEGSKA (reference sequence). This chain's CDR3 is CSLVAKNIQYF. CDR3 nucleotides: TGCAGCCTAGTAGCCAAAAACATTCAGTACTTC.

The V and J genes are TRBV7-2 and TRBJ1-1, with TRBD1 as a possible D gene (5 bases). The CDR3 has 13 residues. The ends were cut back, 6 bases at V and 1 base at J, with 9 bases in the middle. Germline V gene sequence: CDR1 SGHTA, CDR2 FQGNSA. CDR3 in DNA: TGTGCCAGCAGGGAGGGACCGAACACTGAAGCTTTCTTT. Residues: CASREGPNTEAFF.

This clone was counted a few times. The chain couples TRBV9 to TRBJ2-1; D unclear. From germline, CDR1 is SGDLS and CDR2 YYNGEE. The V and J ends lost 0 bases and 6 bases respectively, with 10 bases between them. This CDR3 is 14 amino acids long. CDR3 coding DNA: TGTGCCAGCAGCGTAGTTCCAATAGTCAATGAGCAGTTCTTC. This translates into CASSVVPIVNEQFF. The full variable domain, its missing parts supplied by reference TRBV9 and TRBJ2-1, is DSGVTQTPKHLITATGQRVTLRCSPRSGDLSVYWYQQSLDQGLQFLIQYYNGEERAKGNILERFSAQQFPDLHSELNLSSLELGDSALYFCASSVVPIVNEQFFGPGTRLTVL.

The chain links TRBV5-1 to TRBJ2-7; 10 positions agree with TRBD2. In germline, CDR1 is SGHRS, CDR2 YFSETQ. The CDR3 is made up of 15 amino acids. Losses at the gene ends were 4 bases for V and 7 bases for J; bases not matched to a gene: 11. Here the CDR3 reads CASSPGLAGDWEQYF. The DNA of the CDR3 is TGCGCCAGCAGCCCCGGGCTAGCGGGAGACTGGGAGCAGTACTTC.

This sequence joins TRBV6-5 and TRBJ1-2; a possible D gene is TRBD1 (6 bases). Germline loops: CDR1 MNHEY, CDR2 SVGAGI. Trimming removed 6 bases at V and 3 bases at J, with 11 bases between. CDR3 length equals 13 residues. CDR3 sequence reads: CASSVQGDYGYTF. The CDR3 bases are TGTGCCAGCAGCGTACAGGGCGACTATGGCTACACCTTC.

The chain recombines TRBV5-1 with TRBJ2-3, with 13 bases matching TRBD2. V trimming: 4 bases; J trimming: 4 bases; junction bases outside the gene matches: 6. The germline gives CDR1 SGHRS, CDR2 YFSETQ. There are 16 residues in the CDR3. CDR3 protein: CASSQGLAGVADTQYF. CDR3 coding DNA: TGCGCCAGCAGCCAAGGACTAGCGGGAGTCGCAGATACGCAGTATTTT. The whole variable domain, remainder taken from reference TRBV5-1 and TRBJ2-3, is KAGVTQTPRYLIKTRGQQVTLSCSPISGHRSVSWYQQTPGQGLQFLFEYFSETQRNKGNFPGRFSGRQFSNSRSEMNVSTLELGDSALYLCASSQGLAGVADTQYFGPGTRLTVL.

The rearrangement joins TRBV5-4 to TRBJ2-2, with no clear D. This CDR3 is 14 amino acids long. CDR1 is SGHNT and CDR2 is YYREEE in the germline V gene (reference sequence). Trimming took 4 bases from V and 1 from J, leaving 8 bases between them. In DNA, the CDR3 is TGTGCCAGCAGCCCTCAGTGGAACACCGGGGAGCTGTTTTTT. Translation gives CASSPQWNTGELFF.

The V and J genes are TRBV5-1 and TRBJ2-7, with 8 bases that match TRBD1. The CDR3 runs 13 residues. The germline gives CDR1 SGHRS, CDR2 YFSETQ. V gave up 2 bases and J gave up 3 bases; unmatched junction bases: 1. This CDR3 is CASSLTGGYEQYF. DNA for the CDR3: TGCGCCAGCAGCTTAACAGGGGGCTACGAGCAGTACTTC.

The genes are TRBV28 and TRBJ1-6; a weak D match, TRBD1 (6 bases). CDR3 length: 16 amino acids. Trimming removed 7 bases from V and 7 bases from J, with 20 bases in between. In germline, CDR1 is MDHEN, CDR2 SYDVKM. CDR3 in DNA: TGTGCCAGCAAGGTCAGGAATTGGGGGCCCAATTCACCCCTCCACTTT. Residues: CASKVRNWGPNSPLHF. The full variable domain, its missing parts supplied by reference TRBV28 and TRBJ1-6, is DVKVTQSSRYLVKRTGEKVFLECVQDMDHENMFWYRQDPGLGLRLIYFSYDVKMKEKGDIPEGYSVSREKKERFSLILESASTNQTSMYLCASKVRNWGPNSPLHFGNGTRLTVT.

J is TRBJ2-5 and V is TRBV11-2, with 8 bases aligning to TRBD2. Germline CDR1 SGHAT, CDR2 FQNNGV. The ends lost 5 bases at V and 4 bases at J; junction bases unmatched: 9. The CDR3 has 15 residues. CDR3 loop: CASSGVGTRGETQYF. The CDR3 coding sequence is TGTGCCAGCAGCGGAGTGGGGACTAGAGGAGAGACCCAGTACTTC. Full variable domain (missing parts from reference TRBV11-2 and TRBJ2-5): EAGVAQSPRYKIIEKRQSVAFWCNPISGHATLYWYQQILGQGPKLLIQFQNNGVVDDSQLPKDRFSAERLKGVDSTLKIQPAKLEDSAVYLCASSGVGTRGETQYFGPGTRLLVL.

The CDR3 DNA is TGTGCCAGCAGCGTATATACAGATACGCAGTATTTT. It is translated as CASSVYTDTQYF. The chain uses TRBV2 and TRBJ2-3; no firm D call. CDR1 is SNHLY, CDR2 FYNNEI, per germline. V lost 6 bases, J lost 3 bases, and 7 bases lay in between. The CDR3 sequence is 12 residues long.

Written as DNA, the CDR3 is TGCGCCAGCAGCTTGGGGATTGGAGGTTCCTACGAGCAGTACTTC. It translates to CASSLGIGGSYEQYF. This chain connects TRBV5-1 to TRBJ2-7; D possibly corresponds to TRBD2 (5 bases). CDR1 and CDR2 from the germline V gene are SGHRS and YFSETQ. This CDR3 region has 15 residues. Trimming pared 0 bases from V and 1 base from J, leaving 11 bases between.

J is TRBJ2-2 and V is TRBV28, with TRBD1 matching 9 bases. V shed 5 bases and J 6 bases; nucleotides not matched to a gene: 7. Germline CDR1 is MDHEN and CDR2 is SYDVKM. This CDR3 is built from 15 residues. The chain's CDR3 is CASSRTGGAAGELFF. The CDR3 region has the DNA TGTGCCAGCAGTCGAACAGGGGGCGCCGCCGGGGAGCTGTTTTTT.

The chain links TRBV28 to TRBJ2-3, with 10 bases aligning to TRBD2. V was clipped by 7 bases and J by 1 base; unmatched bases: 5. The CDR3 totals 15 residues. The germline V gene encodes CDR1 MDHEN and CDR2 SYDVKM. CDR3 sequence (DNA): TGTGCCAGCAACCCGCTAGCGGGGGGCACAGATACGCAGTATTTT. It is translated as CASNPLAGGTDTQYF. The full variable domain, with the rest looked up from reference TRBV28 and TRBJ2-3, is DVKVTQSSRYLVKRTGEKVFLECVQDMDHENMFWYRQDPGLGLRLIYFSYDVKMKEKGDIPEGYSVSREKKERFSLILESASTNQTSMYLCASNPLAGGTDTQYFGPGTRLTVL.

The chain joins TRBV5-4 to TRBJ1-1, with 7 bases aligning to TRBD1. V lost 0 bases to trimming and J lost 1 base; unmatched junction nucleotides: 3. Germline values: CDR1 SGHNT, CDR2 YYREEE (reference sequence). The CDR3 totals 15 residues. CDR3 region: CASSLAGTANTEAFF. DNA for the CDR3: TGTGCCAGCAGCTTGGCCGGGACAGCGAACACTGAAGCTTTCTTT.

The rearrangement uses TRBV6-6 and TRBJ1-2, with a weak D call TRBD1 (6 bases). V shed 8 bases and J shed 1 base, with 11 bases lying between them. The CDR3 extends over 13 amino acids. Germline V lookup: CDR1 MNHNY, CDR2 SVGAGI (reference sequence). CDR3 loop: CASLQGDNYGYTF. CDR3 nucleotide sequence: TGTGCCAGCTTACAGGGCGATAACTATGGCTACACCTTC.

J is TRBJ2-7 and V is TRBV7-2; 7 bases fit TRBD2. V dropped 3 bases and J dropped 6; count of bases not matched to a gene: 8. The CDR3 has 14 residues. CDR1 is SGHTA and CDR2 is FQGNSA in the germline V gene. The CDR3 DNA reads TGTGCCAGCAGCTTGCGCGGGAGAGGCTCCGAGCAGTACTTC. It translates to CASSLRGRGSEQYF.

V usage is TRBV6-5 and J usage is TRBJ1-2; the D gene is possibly TRBD1 (6 bases). The CDR3 loop spans 14 amino acids. V was cut by 8 bases and J by 1 base, with 14 bases left in between. From germline, CDR1 is MNHEY and CDR2 SVGAGI. The CDR3 protein is CASGGTGLNYGYTF. CDR3 nucleotides: TGTGCCAGCGGGGGAACAGGGCTTAACTATGGCTACACCTTC.

This rearrangement joins TRBV19 to TRBJ1-5; weak D call: TRBD1 (5 bases). Trimming took off 2 bases at V and 5 bases at J, with 13 bases between the two ends. Germline V gives CDR1 LNHDA, CDR2 SQIVND (reference sequence). The CDR3 is 15 residues long. CDR3 sequence (DNA): TGTGCCAGTAGTATAAGTGGCAGGGTCGATCAGCCCCAGCATTTT. Its translation is CASSISGRVDQPQHF. Looking up the rest from reference TRBV19 and TRBJ1-5 gives the full variable domain: DGGITQSPKYLFRKEGQNVTLSCEQNLNHDAMYWYRQDPGQGLRLIYYSQIVNDFQKGDIAEGYSVSREKKESFPLTVTSAQKNPTAFYLCASSISGRVDQPQHFGDGTRLSIL.

This clone was seen ten or more times. This chain connects TRBV19 to TRBJ2-1, with D possibly being TRBD1 (6 bases). The germline V gene has CDR1 LNHDA and CDR2 SQIVND (reference sequence). Trimming took 2 bases from V and 4 from J, leaving 15 bases between them. The CDR3 has 16 residues. The CDR3 reads CASSISAKGVYNEQFF. The CDR3 nucleotides read TGTGCCAGTAGTATAAGTGCAAAGGGGGTTTACAATGAGCAGTTCTTC.

This sequence joins TRBV28 and TRBJ1-5; 7 nucleotides agree with TRBD1. The V gene's germline CDR1 is MDHEN and CDR2 SYDVKM. The length of the CDR3 is 13 residues. V shed 8 bases, J shed 3 bases, and the junction held 4 bases outside the gene matches. This chain's CDR3 is CASSTGTNQPQHF. The DNA for the CDR3 is TGTGCCAGCTCGACAGGGACCAATCAGCCCCAGCATTTT. Full variable domain (outside the CDR3, taken from reference TRBV28 and TRBJ1-5): DVKVTQSSRYLVKRTGEKVFLECVQDMDHENMFWYRQDPGLGLRLIYFSYDVKMKEKGDIPEGYSVSREKKERFSLILESASTNQTSMYLCASSTGTNQPQHFGDGTRLSIL.

CDR3 coding DNA: TGCGCCAGCAGCCCACTCAAGACAGGGGGGTTCGGCACTGAAGCTTTCTTT. Protein: CASSPLKTGGFGTEAFF. The rearrangement joins TRBV4-1 to TRBJ1-1; 9 nucleotides align to TRBD1. This CDR3 is built from 17 residues. The ends lost 4 bases at V and 4 bases at J; junction bases unmatched: 13. Germline V CDR1 and CDR2: MGHRA, YSYEKL.